The 31 T cell receptor beta chains listed next were all sequenced from one sample in a study of tumor and adjacent non-tumor tissue in lung cancer. The library came from three nested PCR rounds adapted from ARM-PCR protocols. TCRdb fed the multiplex PCR reads into MiXCR, producing one record per CDR3 protein. The table records 77,000 or so distinct CDR3 sequences, 76% of them present only once. The template was RNA from unsorted bulk tissue. More than 3 cm separated this lung sample from the edge of the tumor. The material sequenced was distant non-tumor lung tissue. The origin of the receptors is a man between 70 and 80 years old with non-small cell lung cancer.

As regards this clonotype: Its ends do not fully match the called genes, so a read error is possible. This chain connects TRBV5-6 to TRBJ2-7, with 8 bases matching TRBD1. Germline loops: CDR1 SGHDT, CDR2 YYEEEE. The CDR3 contains 16 residues. The CDR3 nucleotides are TGTGCCAGCAGATCCGTTGTCTGGGACAGGACCTATGAGCAGTACTTC. This gives the protein CASRSVVWDRTYEQYF.

The gene calls are TRBV6-5 and TRBJ1-2; possibly TRBD1 for D (6 bases). Trimming cost V 1 base and J 2 bases, with 17 bases left between them. This CDR3 region has 17 residues. CDR1 and CDR2 (germline): MNHEY, SVGAGI. CDR3 DNA: TGTGCCAGCAGTTACTTAGGGGGTGTGGGAATCAACTATGGCTACACCTTC. Translation: CASSYLGGVGINYGYTF.

The chain carries TRBV20-1 and TRBJ2-7; the D gene is possibly TRBD2 (6 bases). The CDR3 has 13 amino acids. V dropped 3 bases and J dropped 7 bases, with 16 bases sitting between them. Germline CDR1 reads DFQATT; CDR2 reads SNEGSKA (reference sequence). The CDR3 spells CSASQRVGGEQYF. CDR3 DNA sequence: TGCAGTGCTAGTCAGCGGGTGGGGGGAGAGCAGTACTTC.

Points on this clonotype: A much larger clonotype is one base distant, so this may be a read error. The V gene is TRBV5-4, the J gene TRBJ1-6; D unresolved. Looked up from germline, CDR1 is SGHNT and CDR2 is YYREEE (reference sequence). V lost 5 bases, J lost 3 bases, and 15 bases lay in between. The CDR3 sequence is 16 residues long. The chain's CDR3 is CASRLDRFNYNSPLHF. The CDR3 DNA reads as TGTGCCAGCAGGCTCGACCGCTTCAACTATAATTCACCCCTCCACTTT.

Remarks on this clonotype: Its ends do not fully match the called genes, so a read error is possible. V usage is TRBV11-2 and J usage is TRBJ2-7; D is perhaps TRBD1 (7 bases). The CDR3 consists of 15 residues. Germline CDR1 SGHAT, CDR2 FQNNGV. CDR3 region: CGSSLYQGGRYEQYF. CDR3 sequence (DNA): TGTGGCAGCAGCTTATACCAGGGGGGCAGGTACGAGCAGTATTTC.

Details on this clonotype: The germline gene is not matched at one end of the junction; a read error may be the cause. This sequence joins TRBV29-1 and TRBJ2-7; no reliable D call. This CDR3 contains 11 residues. The germline gives CDR1 SQVTM, CDR2 ANQGSEA. CDR3 in DNA: TGCAGCGTTGGGTTAGATGATGAGCAGCACTTC. Its protein product is CSVGLDDEQHF.

The rearrangement joins TRBV18 to TRBJ2-7; D gene unclear. This CDR3 is built from 12 residues. V lost 4 bases and J 6 bases, leaving 10 bases between the germline ends. Germline CDR1 and CDR2: KGHSH and LQKENI. CDR3: CASSQDSGEQYF. The CDR3 DNA follows: TGTGCCAGCTCACAAGACTCCGGCGAGCAGTACTTC.

This clonotype showed up many times. The chain has TRBV7-8 and TRBJ2-1; 10 positions agree with TRBD2. The germline V gene encodes CDR1 SGHVS and CDR2 FQNEAQ. With V trimmed by 6 bases and J by 7 bases, 9 bases remained unmatched. The length of the CDR3 is 15 residues. CDR3 sequence: CASSLGLAAENEQFF. The DNA for the CDR3 is TGTGCCAGCAGTCTCGGACTAGCGGCGGAGAATGAGCAGTTCTTC.

As to this clonotype: This may come from a read error, since a much larger clone is one base off. The rearrangement joins TRBV11-2 to TRBJ2-2, with TRBD1 as a possible D gene (6 bases). This CDR3 has 15 residues. From germline, CDR1 is SGHAT and CDR2 FQNNGV. The CDR3 sequence is CASGYRDLVAGELYF. As DNA, the CDR3 is TGTGCCAGCGGGTACAGGGACCTAGTGGCCGGGGAGCTGTATTTT.

About this clonotype itself: Germline and junction disagree at one end, which may indicate a read error. The chain links TRBV4-2 to TRBJ2-4, with D possibly TRBD2 on 6 matching bases. The CDR3 loop spans 14 amino acids. From germline, CDR1 is LGHNA and CDR2 YNFKEQ. The CDR3: CASSQVKGEDIKYF. The CDR3 nucleotides read TGTGCCAGCAGCCAAGTTAAAGGGGAGGACATTAAGTATTTC.

In regard to this clonotype: A much larger clone sits a single nucleotide away, making a read error possible. This rearrangement joins TRBV28 to TRBJ2-5; D not certain. The CDR3 consists of 13 residues. Germline CDR1 and CDR2: MDHEN and SYDVKM. CDR3 amino acids: CASQTRNQETRYF. The CDR3 coding sequence is TGTGCCAGCCAGACGAGGAATCAAGAGACCCGGTACTTC.

The rearrangement uses TRBV28 and TRBJ2-1, with TRBD1 matching over 7 bases. CDR3 length equals 12 residues. J gave up 9 bases and V 6 bases, and 5 bases lay outside the gene matches. Germline CDR1 reads MDHEN; CDR2 reads SYDVKM. The CDR3 DNA sequence: TGTGCCAGCAGAACAGGGGTTGTTGAGCAGTTCTTC. Its translation is CASRTGVVEQFF.

This clonotype was recorded only once. V and J are TRBV12-3 or TRBV12-4 and TRBJ1-5; 7 nucleotides line up with TRBD1. V lost 10 bases and J lost 6; bases outside the gene matches: 6. The CDR3 runs 12 residues. CDR3 sequence: CANRDRVQPQHF. CDR3 nucleotides: TGTGCCAACAGAGACAGGGTTCAGCCCCAGCATTTT.

Notes on this clonotype: The missing conserved phenylalanine or tryptophan at the end of this CDR3 makes a read error likely. It is unclear where the CDR3 begins or ends on the DNA, so no DNA is shown, and the CDR3 is as TCRdb lists it. The J gene is TRBJ1-2, the V gene TRBV29-1. CDR1 is SQVTM and CDR2 is ANQGSEA in the germline V gene. The CDR3 length equals 16 residues, ends included. The CDR3 sequence is CSVVPYQSSGEDGYTL.

Worth noting for this clonotype: At one boundary the junction diverges from the germline segment, which might be a read error. The chain has TRBV29-1 and TRBJ1-1, with TRBD1 identical over 7 bases. CDR1 is SQVTM, CDR2 ANQGSEA, per germline. CDR3 length: 14 amino acids. The CDR3 sequence is CRVESGGGNTEDFF. The CDR3, as DNA: TGCAGAGTTGAATCAGGGGGAGGAAACACTGAAGATTTCTTT.

V is TRBV6-1 and J is TRBJ1-4; a weak D match, TRBD1 (5 bases). Germline CDR1 and CDR2: MNHNS and SASEGT. Trimming took 0 bases from V and 7 from J, leaving 18 bases between them. The CDR3 length is 17 residues. The CDR3 region is CASSEAGSAGRGEKLFF. The DNA of the CDR3 is TGTGCCAGCAGTGAAGCTGGTTCGGCAGGGCGCGGTGAAAAACTGTTTTTT.

The rearrangement uses TRBV29-1 and TRBJ2-1; D is perhaps TRBD2 (6 bases). The ends were cut back, 5 bases at V and 2 bases at J, with 16 bases in the middle. Germline values: CDR1 SQVTM, CDR2 ANQGSEA. CDR3 size: 15 residues. CDR3 sequence (DNA): TGCAGCGTTAAATTGTGGGACTCCGCCTACAATGAGCAGTTCTTC. This encodes CSVKLWDSAYNEQFF.

Notes on this clonotype: Possible read error: a much larger clone is one base away. The genes are TRBV12-3 or TRBV12-4 and TRBJ2-5, with TRBD1 matching 9 bases. V lost 4 bases, J lost 7 bases, and 7 bases stayed unmatched. The CDR3 spans 14 residues. CDR3: CASSYTGGLGTQYF. The CDR3 DNA reads TGTGCCAGCAGTTACACAGGGGGCTTGGGGACCCAGTACTTC.

For this clonotype: The CDR3 carries no conserved terminal phenylalanine or tryptophan, so it likely arises from a read error. The chain is built from TRBV6-2 or TRBV6-3 and TRBJ2-7; D tentatively fits TRBD1 or TRBD2 (5 bases each). V was cut by 5 bases and J by 1 base, with 15 bases left in between. The CDR3 is made up of 15 amino acids. Germline lookup yields CDR1 MNHEY and CDR2 SVGEGT. CDR3 coding DNA: TGTGCCAGCAGTACTACGACAGAGGGATCCTACGAGCAGTACTAC. Protein product: CASSTTTEGSYEQYY.

For this clonotype: A junction boundary mismatches the germline segment, possibly from a read error. The J gene is TRBJ2-7, the V gene TRBV25-1; 8 bases line up with TRBD1. The CDR3 has 12 residues. Germline CDR1 and CDR2: MGHDK and SYGVNS. The CDR3 sequence is CASIEWTGEQYF. DNA of the CDR3: TGTGCAAGCATTGAATGGACAGGGGAGCAGTACTTC.

Regarding this clonotype: Being one base from a much bigger clone, this may be a read error. The CDR3 protein is CTSGLVGTRHYDEQFF. CDR3 in DNA: TGTACTAGTGGTTTGGTAGGGACTAGGCACTACGATGAGCAGTTCTTC. The chain is built from TRBV12-5 and TRBJ2-1, with 8 nucleotides matching TRBD2. The germline CDR1 and CDR2 sequences are LGHNT and FRNRAP. The CDR3 consists of 16 residues.

Comment on this clonotype: An end of the junction differs from the germline gene, which may be a read error. V usage is TRBV29-1 and J usage is TRBJ1-1; D unresolved. The CDR3 loop spans 14 amino acids. From germline, CDR1 is SQVTM and CDR2 ANQGSEA. Here the CDR3 reads CSAQTSRGLSRSLF. In DNA, the CDR3 is TGCAGCGCCCAAACGTCTAGAGGACTTAGTCGGTCTTTATTT.

In its sample, this clonotype was seen many times. V is TRBV5-4 and J is TRBJ1-6, with 10 bases identical to TRBD1. Germline V gene data show CDR1 as SGHNT and CDR2 as YYREEE (reference sequence). V dropped 4 bases and J dropped 6; count of bases not matched to a gene: 10. The length of the CDR3 is 17 residues. Here the CDR3 DNA reads TGTGCCAGCAGCCGAACCCCGGGACAGGGGCTTAATTCACCCCTCCACTTT. As protein: CASSRTPGQGLNSPLHF.

Turning to this clonotype: No conserved phenylalanine or tryptophan ends this CDR3, so it is likely a read error. The chain employs TRBV6-1 and TRBJ2-5; 8 bases are a match to TRBD2. CDR3 length: 15 residues. Looked up from germline, CDR1 is MNHNS and CDR2 is SASEGT. CDR3 bases: TGTGCTAGCAGTGAAAGCGCTGCGGGGCGGGAGGCCCAGTACTAC. Amino acids: CASSESAAGREAQYY.

A remark on this clonotype: One end of the junction does not line up with germline, which may come from a read error. The V and J genes are TRBV20-1 and TRBJ1-5; D gene uncertain. CDR1 DFQATT and CDR2 SNEGSKA come from the germline V gene (reference sequence). This CDR3 comprises 14 residues. Here the CDR3 reads CNASHETGNQPQHF. As DNA, the CDR3 is TGCAATGCTAGTCACGAGACGGGGAACCAGCCCCAGCATTTT.

About this clonotype: The junction departs from the called germline gene at one end, perhaps through a read error. This sequence joins TRBV25-1 and TRBJ2-1, with TRBD1 identical over 8 bases. The CDR3 is 15 amino acids. Germline V CDR1 and CDR2: MGHDK, SYGVNS. CDR3 region: CASSDGQGAYNKQFF. Written as DNA, the CDR3 is TGTGCCAGCAGTGATGGGCAGGGGGCCTACAATAAGCAGTTTTTC.

About this clonotype itself: The conserved phenylalanine or tryptophan normally closing the CDR3 is absent here, so this likely arose from a read error. The V and J genes are TRBV11-2 and TRBJ1-1; D is undetermined. The CDR3 is 15 amino acids. Germline-derived CDR1 and CDR2 are SGHAT and FQNNGV. The germline V and J ends were trimmed by 3 bases and 0 bases, with 11 bases remaining between them. CDR3 residues: CASSFAISMNTEAFC. Here the CDR3 DNA reads TGTGCCAGCAGCTTCGCCATTTCAATGAACACTGAAGCTTTCTGT.

Remarks on this clonotype: A read error may produce the germline difference seen at one junction end. CDR3 loop: CTSGLYRYGFTF. The CDR3 bases are TGTACCAGCGGCTTATACAGATATGGCTTCACCTTC. The chain links TRBV11-1 to TRBJ1-2; D call uncertain. The germline V gene has CDR1 SGHAT and CDR2 FQDESV (reference sequence). This CDR3 comprises 12 residues.

About this clonotype: A read error may produce the germline difference seen at one junction end. The chain combines TRBV29-1 with TRBJ2-7, with D perhaps matching TRBD2 (6 bases). From germline, CDR1 is SQVTM and CDR2 ANQGSEA. The CDR3 runs 14 residues. In DNA form, the CDR3 reads TGCAGCATTGAAAGGGCGGGACCGACCTACGAGCAATATTTC. This translates into CSIERAGPTYEQYF.

The CDR3 protein is CSAKPYIQTGRDIQYF. DNA for the CDR3: TGCAGCGCCAAGCCCTACATCCAGACAGGTCGAGACATCCAGTACTTC. V is TRBV29-1 and J is TRBJ2-5; D is possibly TRBD1 (6 bases). V was cut by 7 bases and J by 10 bases, with 31 bases left in between. From germline, CDR1 is SQVTM and CDR2 ANQGSEA. The CDR3 runs 16 residues.

The chain couples TRBV7-9 to TRBJ2-3, with TRBD2 matching over 8 bases. The CDR3 length is 17 residues. The trim removed 4 bases at V and 3 bases at J, leaving 12 bases unmatched. Germline lookup yields CDR1 SEHNR and CDR2 FQNEAQ (reference sequence). The chain's CDR3 is CASSSTGGGRVTDTQYF. CDR3 nucleotide sequence: TGTGCCAGCAGCTCTACTGGCGGGGGGAGAGTTACAGATACGCAGTATTTT.